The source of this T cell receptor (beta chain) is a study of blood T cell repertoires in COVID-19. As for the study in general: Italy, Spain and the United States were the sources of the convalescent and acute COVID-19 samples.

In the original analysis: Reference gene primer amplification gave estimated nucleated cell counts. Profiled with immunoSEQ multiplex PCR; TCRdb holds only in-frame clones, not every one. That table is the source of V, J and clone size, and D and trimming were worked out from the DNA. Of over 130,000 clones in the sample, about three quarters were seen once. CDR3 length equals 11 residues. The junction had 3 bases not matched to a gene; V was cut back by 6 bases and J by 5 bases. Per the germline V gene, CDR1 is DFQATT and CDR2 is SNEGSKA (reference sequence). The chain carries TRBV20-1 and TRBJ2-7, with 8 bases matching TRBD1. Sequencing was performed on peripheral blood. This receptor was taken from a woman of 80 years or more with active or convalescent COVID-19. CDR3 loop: CSARGHDEQYF. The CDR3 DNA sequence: TGCAGTGCCAGGGGGCATGACGAGCAGTACTTC.